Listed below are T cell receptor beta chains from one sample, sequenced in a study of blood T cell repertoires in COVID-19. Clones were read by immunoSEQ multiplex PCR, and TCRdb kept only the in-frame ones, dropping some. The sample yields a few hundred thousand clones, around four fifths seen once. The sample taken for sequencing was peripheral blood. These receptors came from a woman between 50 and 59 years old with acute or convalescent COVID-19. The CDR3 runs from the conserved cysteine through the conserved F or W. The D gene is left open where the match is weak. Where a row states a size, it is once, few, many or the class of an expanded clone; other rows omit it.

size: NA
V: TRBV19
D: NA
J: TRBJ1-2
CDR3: CASSNLGREPYGYTF
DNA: TGTGCCAGTAGTAACCTCGGGAGGGAACCCTATGGCTACACCTTC

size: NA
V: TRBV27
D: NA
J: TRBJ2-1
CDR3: CAASRVNSYNEQFF
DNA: TGTGCCGCCAGCAGGGTAAACTCCTACAATGAGCAGTTCTTC

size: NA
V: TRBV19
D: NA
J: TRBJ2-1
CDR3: CASRTAAGDEQFF
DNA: TGTGCCAGTCGGACGGCGGCAGGGGATGAGCAGTTCTTC

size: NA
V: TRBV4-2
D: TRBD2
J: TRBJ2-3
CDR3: CASSPASGLTDTQYF
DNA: TGTGCCAGCAGCCCGGCTAGCGGCCTCACAGATACGCAGTATTTT

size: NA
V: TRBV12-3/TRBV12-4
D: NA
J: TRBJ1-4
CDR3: CASRTEAGEKLFF
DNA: TGTGCCAGCAGGACAGAAGCTGGGGAAAAACTGTTTTTT

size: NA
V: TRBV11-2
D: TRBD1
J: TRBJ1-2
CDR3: CASSLRTPGQGAYGYTF
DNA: TGTGCCAGCAGCTTACGGACCCCGGGACAGGGTGCCTATGGCTACACCTTC

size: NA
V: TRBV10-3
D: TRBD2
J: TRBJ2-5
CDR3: CATIAGGSFETQYF
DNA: TGTGCCACCATAGCGGGGGGGAGTTTTGAGACCCAGTACTTC

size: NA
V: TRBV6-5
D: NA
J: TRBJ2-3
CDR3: CASSYGRVQDTQYF
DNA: TGTGCCAGCAGTTATGGGCGGGTGCAGGATACGCAGTATTTT

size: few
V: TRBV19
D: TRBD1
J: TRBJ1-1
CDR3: CASSARQGGTEAFF
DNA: TGTGCCAGTAGTGCCCGACAGGGCGGCACTGAAGCTTTCTTT

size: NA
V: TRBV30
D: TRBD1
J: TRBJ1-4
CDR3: CAWSVNRGAEKLFF
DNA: TGTGCCTGGAGTGTTAACAGGGGCGCTGAAAAACTGTTTTTT

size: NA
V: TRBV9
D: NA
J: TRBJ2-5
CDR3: CASSKRVFQETQYF
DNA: TGTGCCAGCAGCAAGCGGGTGTTTCAAGAGACCCAGTACTTC

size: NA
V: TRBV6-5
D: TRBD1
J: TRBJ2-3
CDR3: CASSSQGDSTDTQYF
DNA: TGTGCCAGCAGCTCACAGGGGGACAGCACAGATACGCAGTATTTT

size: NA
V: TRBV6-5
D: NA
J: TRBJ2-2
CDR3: CASSLLSGHGGELFF
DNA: TGTGCCAGCAGCCTTCTCTCCGGACACGGCGGGGAGCTGTTTTTT

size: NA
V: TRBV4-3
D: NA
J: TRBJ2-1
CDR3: CASSLNYFNEQFF
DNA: TGCGCCAGCAGCCTTAATTACTTCAATGAGCAGTTCTTC

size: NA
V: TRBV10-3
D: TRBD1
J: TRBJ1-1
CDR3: CAISEWTGSWGTEAFF
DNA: TGTGCCATCAGTGAATGGACAGGGTCTTGGGGCACTGAAGCTTTCTTT

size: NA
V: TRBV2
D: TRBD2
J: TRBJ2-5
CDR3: CASGLAGGETQYF
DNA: TGTGCCAGCGGACTAGCGGGGGGGGAGACCCAGTACTTC

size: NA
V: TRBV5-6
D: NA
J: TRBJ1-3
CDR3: CASSLVSGPGNTIYF
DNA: TGTGCCAGCAGCTTAGTCTCAGGGCCGGGAAACACCATATATTTT

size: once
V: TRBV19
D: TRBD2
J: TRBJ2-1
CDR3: CASKRTSGTNNEQFF
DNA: TGTGCCAGTAAACGGACTAGCGGGACGAACAATGAGCAGTTCTTC

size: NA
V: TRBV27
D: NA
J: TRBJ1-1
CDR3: CASSPGTAEAFF
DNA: TGTGCCAGCAGTCCCGGTACGGCTGAAGCTTTCTTT

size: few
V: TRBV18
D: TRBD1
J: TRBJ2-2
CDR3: CASSPSTVTGDTGELFF
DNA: TGTGCCAGCTCACCTTCGACGGTAACAGGGGACACCGGGGAGCTGTTTTTT

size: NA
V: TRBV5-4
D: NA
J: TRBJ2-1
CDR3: CASSGGRVGGYNEQFF
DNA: TGTGCCAGCAGCGGGGGTCGGGTCGGGGGTTACAATGAGCAGTTCTTC

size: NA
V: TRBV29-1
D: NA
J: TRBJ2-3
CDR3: CSVERGIGTDTQYF
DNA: TGCAGCGTTGAAAGGGGTATTGGCACAGATACGCAGTATTTT

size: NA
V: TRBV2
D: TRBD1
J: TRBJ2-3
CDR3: CASSGTGGSTDTQYF
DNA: TGTGCCAGCAGTGGGACAGGGGGTAGCACAGATACGCAGTATTTT

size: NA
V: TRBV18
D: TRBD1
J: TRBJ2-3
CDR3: CASGQGMTDTQYF
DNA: TGTGCCAGCGGACAGGGGATGACAGATACGCAGTATTTT

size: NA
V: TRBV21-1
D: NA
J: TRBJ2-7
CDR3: CASSKGQGKNYF
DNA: TGTGCCAGCAGCAAAGGACAGGGGAAAAACTACTTC

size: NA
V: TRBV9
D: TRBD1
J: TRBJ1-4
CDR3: CASSQQGQGVARLFF
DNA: TGTGCCAGCAGCCAACAGGGACAGGGTGTCGCAAGACTGTTTTTT

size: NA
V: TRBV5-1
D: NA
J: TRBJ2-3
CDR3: CASSLGGQSADTQYF
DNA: TGCGCCAGCAGCTTGGGAGGGCAAAGTGCAGATACGCAGTATTTT

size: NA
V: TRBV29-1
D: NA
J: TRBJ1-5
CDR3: CSAWGGDRNQPQHF
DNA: TGCAGCGCCTGGGGGGGGGATAGGAATCAGCCCCAGCATTTT

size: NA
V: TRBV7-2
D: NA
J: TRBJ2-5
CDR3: CASSLGYGGEETQYF
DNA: TGTGCCAGCAGCTTAGGGTACGGAGGCGAGGAGACCCAGTACTTC

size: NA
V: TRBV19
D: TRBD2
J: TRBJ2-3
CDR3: CATTGTSGGVDTQYF
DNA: TGTGCCACCACAGGGACTAGCGGGGGAGTAGATACGCAGTATTTT

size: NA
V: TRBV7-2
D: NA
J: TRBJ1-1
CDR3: CASSPQGSRNTEAFF
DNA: TGTGCCAGCAGCCCTCAGGGGAGTCGAAACACTGAAGCTTTCTTT

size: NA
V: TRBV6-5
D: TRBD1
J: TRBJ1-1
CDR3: CASIRTGGITEAFF
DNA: TGTGCCAGCATTAGGACAGGGGGAATCACTGAAGCTTTCTTT

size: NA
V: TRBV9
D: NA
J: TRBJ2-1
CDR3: CASSILGRDYNEQFF
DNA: TGTGCCAGCAGCATATTGGGGCGGGACTACAATGAGCAGTTCTTC

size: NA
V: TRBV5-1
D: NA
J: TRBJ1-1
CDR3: CASSPLTGNTEAFF
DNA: TGCGCCAGCAGCCCGCTGACAGGGAACACTGAAGCTTTCTTT

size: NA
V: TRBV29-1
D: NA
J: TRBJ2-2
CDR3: CSATPGATNTGELFF
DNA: TGCAGCGCCACCCCAGGGGCCACGAACACCGGGGAGCTGTTTTTT

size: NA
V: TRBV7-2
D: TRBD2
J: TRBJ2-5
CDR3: CASSDRLAGGTQYF
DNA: TGTGCCAGCAGCGACCGGCTAGCGGGGGGGACCCAGTACTTC

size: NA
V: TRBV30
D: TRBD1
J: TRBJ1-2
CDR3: CAWNRGRVYGYTF
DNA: TGTGCCTGGAACAGGGGGCGAGTTTATGGCTACACCTTC

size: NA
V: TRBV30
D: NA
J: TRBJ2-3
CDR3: CAWSSSTGDTQYF
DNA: TGTGCCTGGAGCTCTAGCACCGGAGATACGCAGTATTTT

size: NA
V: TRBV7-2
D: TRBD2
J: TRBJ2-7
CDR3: CASSSHLNSERGVSYEQYF
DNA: TGTGCCAGCAGCTCCCACCTTAATTCAGAGCGGGGTGTCTCCTACGAGCAGTACTTC

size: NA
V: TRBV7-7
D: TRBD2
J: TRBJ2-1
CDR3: CASSLKWTSFHNEQFF
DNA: TGTGCCAGCAGCTTGAAGTGGACTAGCTTTCACAATGAGCAGTTCTTC

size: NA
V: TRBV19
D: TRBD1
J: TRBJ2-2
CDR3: CASGGTGIANTGELFF
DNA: TGTGCCTCAGGAGGGACAGGGATTGCGAACACCGGGGAGCTGTTTTTT

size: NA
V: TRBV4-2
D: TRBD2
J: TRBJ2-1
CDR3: CASTPHHTSAYNEQFF
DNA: TGTGCCAGCACCCCACACCATACTAGCGCCTACAATGAGCAGTTCTTC

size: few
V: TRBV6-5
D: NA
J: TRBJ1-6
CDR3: CASRPVYGGGSPLHF
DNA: TGTGCCAGCAGGCCCGTTTACGGGGGTGGTTCACCCCTCCACTTT

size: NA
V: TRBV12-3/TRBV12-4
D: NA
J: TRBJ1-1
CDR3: CASSLGQGTEAFF
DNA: TGTGCCAGCAGTTTAGGCCAGGGGACTGAAGCTTTCTTT

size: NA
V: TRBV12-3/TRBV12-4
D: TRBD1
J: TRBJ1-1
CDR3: CASSEDRHTEAFF
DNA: TGTGCCAGCAGTGAGGACAGGCACACTGAAGCTTTCTTT

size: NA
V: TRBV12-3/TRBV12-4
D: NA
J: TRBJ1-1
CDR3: CASSLRRDTEAFF
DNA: TGTGCCAGCAGTTTACGCAGGGACACTGAAGCTTTCTTT

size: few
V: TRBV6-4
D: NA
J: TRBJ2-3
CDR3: CASSDSIAETSTDTQYF
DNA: TGTGCCAGCAGTGACTCCATAGCGGAGACTAGCACAGATACGCAGTATTTT

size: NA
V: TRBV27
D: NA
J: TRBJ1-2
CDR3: CASSLVGNSPRSGYTF
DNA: TGTGCCAGCAGTTTAGTCGGGAACAGTCCGCGAAGTGGCTACACCTTC

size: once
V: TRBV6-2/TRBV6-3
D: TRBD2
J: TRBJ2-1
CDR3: CASSGTSGSYNEQFF
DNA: TGTGCCAGCAGTGGGACTAGCGGCTCCTACAATGAGCAGTTCTTC

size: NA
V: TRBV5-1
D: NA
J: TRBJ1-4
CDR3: CASSSSGANEKLFF
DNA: TGCGCCAGCAGCTCCTCAGGGGCTAATGAAAAACTGTTTTTT

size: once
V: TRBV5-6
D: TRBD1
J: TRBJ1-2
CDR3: CASSPGTGDLGYGYTF
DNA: TGTGCCAGCAGCCCTGGGACAGGGGATTTGGGTTATGGCTACACCTTC

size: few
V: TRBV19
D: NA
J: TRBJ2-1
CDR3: CASSIGREDNEQFF
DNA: TGTGCCAGTAGTATTGGCAGGGAGGACAATGAGCAGTTCTTC

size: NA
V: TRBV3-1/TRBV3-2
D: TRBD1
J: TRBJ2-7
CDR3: CASSQQGQGVEQYF
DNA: TGTGCCAGCAGCCAGCAGGGACAGGGAGTCGAGCAGTACTTC

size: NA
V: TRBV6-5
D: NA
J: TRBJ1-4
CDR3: CASSYVGGEKLFF
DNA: TGTGCCAGCAGTTACGTAGGAGGAGAAAAACTGTTTTTT